Below are 31 T cell receptor beta chains sequenced from a single sample in a study of blood T cell repertoires in COVID-19. Some clones are missing from TCRdb's copy, which holds only in-frame ones; the method was immunoSEQ multiplex PCR. The sample consists of approximately 120,000 clones, over 75% of them appearing once. The material sequenced was peripheral blood. All receptors come from a woman between 50 and 59 years old with acute or convalescent COVID-19.

This clone was observed once. The rearrangement uses TRBV3-1 (or the pseudogene TRBV3-2) and TRBJ2-1; 10 nucleotides line up with TRBD1. The length of the CDR3 is 18 residues. Trimming removed 0 bases from V and 5 bases from J; junction bases left unmatched: 10. Germline CDR1 and CDR2: LGHDT and YNNKEL (reference sequence). The CDR3 protein is CASSQDPPTGGRNNEQFF. The CDR3, as DNA: TGTGCCAGCAGCCAAGACCCCCCGACAGGGGGCAGGAACAATGAGCAGTTCTTC.

This clone was seen just once. The V gene is TRBV30, the J gene TRBJ1-5; 8 nucleotides align to TRBD1. CDR3 length: 16 residues. V was clipped by 4 bases and J by 2 bases; unmatched bases: 10. Germline lookup yields CDR1 GTSNPN and CDR2 SVGIG (reference sequence). DNA of the CDR3: TGTGCCTGGAAGAGACAGGGGAGAGGGGGCAATCAGCCCCAGCATTTT. Its protein product is CAWKRQGRGGNQPQHF.

V usage is TRBV3-1 (or the pseudogene TRBV3-2) and J usage is TRBJ1-1; no clear D. The CDR3 has 16 amino acids. Trimming left V 7 bases short and J 1 base short, with 19 bases between. The germline gives CDR1 LGHDT, CDR2 YNNKEL (reference sequence). CDR3 in amino acids: CASTLSPTMQNTEAFF. The CDR3 coding sequence is TGTGCCAGCACCCTGAGCCCCACCATGCAGAACACTGAAGCTTTCTTT.

The chain employs TRBV19 and TRBJ1-6; D not resolved. Germline CDR1 is LNHDA and CDR2 is SQIVND (reference sequence). V dropped 3 bases and J dropped 4 bases, with 22 bases sitting between them. The CDR3 length is 19 residues. The CDR3 nucleotides are TGTGCCAGTAGTATGTGGACTCCTAAGCAGCTACAGTATAATTCACCCCTCCACTTT. Translating it yields CASSMWTPKQLQYNSPLHF. Looking up the rest from reference TRBV19 and TRBJ1-6 gives the full variable domain: DGGITQSPKYLFRKEGQNVTLSCEQNLNHDAMYWYRQDPGQGLRLIYYSQIVNDFQKGDIAEGYSVSREKKESFPLTVTSAQKNPTAFYLCASSMWTPKQLQYNSPLHFGNGTRLTVT.

The rearrangement uses TRBV2 and TRBJ1-5; D is undetermined. This CDR3 is 14 amino acids long. Germline V gives CDR1 SNHLY, CDR2 FYNNEI. The V end lost 2 bases, the J end lost 4 bases, and 9 bases lay between the germline ends. The CDR3 DNA reads as TGTGCCAGCAGTGAATCGTACTCAAATCAGCCCCAGCATTTT. Translated, it gives CASSESYSNQPQHF.

This clone was recorded a few times. This chain links TRBV5-1 with TRBJ1-1; maybe TRBD1 (6 bases). V was cut by 2 bases and J by 2 bases, with 13 bases left in between. Per germline, CDR1 SGHRS and CDR2 YFSETQ. This CDR3 spans 15 amino acids. This CDR3 reads CASSFTGTPNTEAFF. For the CDR3, the DNA is TGCGCCAGCAGCTTTACCGGGACACCAAACACTGAAGCTTTCTTT.

This rearrangement joins TRBV3-1 (or the pseudogene TRBV3-2) to TRBJ2-3; D remains ambiguous. The CDR3 loop spans 12 amino acids. V lost 6 bases and J lost 3, with 7 bases in between. Germline lookup yields CDR1 LGHDT and CDR2 YNNKEL (reference sequence). CDR3 sequence reads: CASRKETDTQYF. The CDR3 DNA is TGTGCCAGCAGAAAAGAGACAGATACGCAGTATTTT.

V gene TRBV30 combines with J gene TRBJ1-4; 7 bases line up with TRBD1. The CDR3 sequence is 16 residues long. CDR1 and CDR2 from the germline V gene are GTSNPN and SVGIG (reference sequence). J lost 8 bases, V lost 0 bases, and 12 bases had no gene match. CDR3 DNA: TGTGCCTGGAGTGTACCGTCCCCAGGGGGGAGCGAAAAACTGTTTTTT. This sequence encodes CAWSVPSPGGSEKLFF.

This chain connects TRBV3-1 (or the pseudogene TRBV3-2) to TRBJ2-3; the match to TRBD2 covers 13 bases. V lost 2 bases, J lost 4 bases, and 6 bases stayed unmatched. CDR3 length: 17 residues. Germline lookup yields CDR1 LGHDT and CDR2 YNNKEL (reference sequence). In DNA form, the CDR3 reads TGTGCCAGCAGCCAAAAGGGGGGGACTAGCGGGGCAGATACGCAGTATTTT. Translation: CASSQKGGTSGADTQYF.

With regard to this clone: The junction and the germline gene differ at one end; a read error may be behind it. The chain combines TRBV6-5 with TRBJ1-2; D remains unclear. The CDR3 is 15 residues long. The germline V gene encodes CDR1 MNHEY and CDR2 SVGAGI. CDR3 protein: CVSSYSFGINYGYTF. CDR3 DNA: TGTGTCAGCAGTTATTCGTTCGGGATTAACTATGGCTACACCTTC.

The rearrangement uses TRBV10-3 and TRBJ2-3, with TRBD2 matching 8 bases. Germline-derived CDR1 and CDR2 are ENHRY and SYGVKD. The J segment lost 0 bases and the V segment lost 3 bases, leaving 8 bases of the junction unmatched. The CDR3 is 17 residues long. CDR3 coding DNA: TGTGCCATCAGTGATGGCCTAGCGGGTCCAAGCACAGATACGCAGTATTTT. This codes for CAISDGLAGPSTDTQYF.

The chain links TRBV19 to TRBJ1-1; 12 bases agree with TRBD1. Germline V gene lookup returns CDR1 LNHDA and CDR2 SQIVND (reference sequence). The J segment lost 5 bases and the V segment lost 3 bases, leaving 10 bases of the junction unmatched. This CDR3 spans 17 amino acids. CDR3 in DNA: TGTGCCAGTAGTATGTCCCGGGACAGGGGGCGGCGGACTGAAGCTTTCTTT. Its protein is CASSMSRDRGRRTEAFF.

The J gene is TRBJ2-2, the V gene TRBV6-1, with 14 bases lining up with TRBD2. V was clipped by 1 base and J by 6 bases; unmatched bases: 7. The length of the CDR3 is 18 residues. Germline assignment: CDR1 MNHNS and CDR2 SASEGT. The DNA of the CDR3 is TGTGCCAGCAGTGAAGTAGCGACTAGCGGGGGGGCCGCCGGGGAGCTGTTTTTT. Translated, it gives CASSEVATSGGAAGELFF.

The CDR3 nucleotides are TGTGCCAGCAGCCAATCGGACAGGGGGCTCGGAAACACCATATATTTT. Translating gives CASSQSDRGLGNTIYF. The V call is TRBV3-1 (or the pseudogene TRBV3-2), the J call TRBJ1-3; 11 nucleotides match TRBD1. Germline CDR1 is LGHDT and CDR2 is YNNKEL (reference sequence). CDR3 size: 16 residues. Trimming at V came to 2 bases and at J to 4 bases, leaving 4 bases not matched to a gene.

The chain employs TRBV19 and TRBJ2-5; 11 bases match TRBD1. V shed 7 bases, J shed 4 bases, and the junction held 11 bases outside the gene matches. CDR1 is LNHDA and CDR2 is SQIVND in the germline V gene (reference sequence). CDR3 size: 16 residues. CDR3 DNA sequence: TGTGCCAGTACCCCGGGACAGGGGGTTCGTGGAGAGACCCAGTACTTC. Amino acids: CASTPGQGVRGETQYF.

The V and J genes are TRBV2 and TRBJ2-7; TRBD2 matches 8 bases. The length of the CDR3 is 12 residues. J gave up 6 bases and V 7 bases, and 5 bases lay outside the gene matches. Germline CDR1 SNHLY, CDR2 FYNNEI. The CDR3 bases are TGTGCCAGCAAGCCGGGGGGGGTCGAGCAGTACTTC. This encodes CASKPGGVEQYF.

This clone was counted a single time. This chain uses TRBV9 with TRBJ2-4, with 7 bases matching TRBD1. Trimming at V came to 4 bases and at J to 10 bases, leaving 14 bases not matched to a gene. CDR3 size: 15 residues. CDR1 is SGDLS and CDR2 is YYNGEE in the germline V gene. CDR3 bases: TGTGCCAGCAGCCCCCCCCCAGGGGGTCGGGGTATTCAGTACTTC. Translation gives CASSPPPGGRGIQYF.

The chain recombines TRBV28 with TRBJ1-1; 7 positions match TRBD1. Germline trimming cut 3 bases from V and 0 bases from J; bases unmatched to any gene: 7. CDR3 size: 16 residues. Germline lookup yields CDR1 MDHEN and CDR2 SYDVKM. For the CDR3, the DNA is TGTGCCAGCAGTTTTGAGGGGGCGTGGGTGAACACTGAAGCTTTCTTT. Translated, it gives CASSFEGAWVNTEAFF. The full variable domain, with the rest looked up from reference TRBV28 and TRBJ1-1, is DVKVTQSSRYLVKRTGEKVFLECVQDMDHENMFWYRQDPGLGLRLIYFSYDVKMKEKGDIPEGYSVSREKKERFSLILESASTNQTSMYLCASSFEGAWVNTEAFFGQGTRLTVV.

The chain joins TRBV5-1 to TRBJ2-2, with 16 positions matching TRBD2. The CDR3 is 17 amino acids. J lost 5 bases, V lost 4 bases, and 5 bases had no gene match. Germline V gene lookup returns CDR1 SGHRS and CDR2 YFSETQ. Written as DNA, the CDR3 is TGCGCCAGCAGCCACGGGACTAGCGGGGGGGCGACCGGGGAGCTGTTTTTT. It yields the protein CASSHGTSGGATGELFF.

The V and J genes are TRBV28 and TRBJ1-2; D is possibly TRBD1 (6 bases). The CDR3 runs to 15 residues. Per germline, CDR1 MDHEN and CDR2 SYDVKM. V lost 1 base, J lost 4 bases, and 13 bases lay in between. CDR3: CASSLSLQGLYGYTF. DNA of the CDR3: TGTGCCAGCAGTTTATCACTCCAGGGGCTCTATGGCTACACCTTC.

V is TRBV9 and J is TRBJ1-6, with 7 bases fitting TRBD1. CDR1 SGDLS and CDR2 YYNGEE come from the germline V gene. The CDR3 totals 16 residues. The V and J ends lost 2 bases and 4 bases, in that order; junction bases with no gene match: 6. The DNA for the CDR3 is TGTGCCAGCAGCGTCACGACAGGGTTGTATAATTCACCCCTCCACTTT. Translation: CASSVTTGLYNSPLHF.

The chain is built from TRBV29-1 and TRBJ1-1, with D perhaps TRBD1 (6 bases). Germline lookup yields CDR1 SQVTM and CDR2 ANQGSEA. V lost 4 bases to trimming and J lost 4 bases, with 13 bases between them. The CDR3 contains 13 residues. CDR3 DNA: TGCAGCGTTGGTAAAACAGGGACCACTGAAGCTTTCTTT. Its protein is CSVGKTGTTEAFF.

The count of this clone is one. The chain joins TRBV6-5 to TRBJ1-1, with D possibly TRBD1 on 5 matching bases. The CDR3 is made up of 13 amino acids. V gave up 11 bases and J gave up 0 bases, with 13 bases separating them. Looked up from germline, CDR1 is MNHEY and CDR2 is SVGAGI. CDR3 loop: CASGAVLNTEAFF. Here the CDR3 DNA reads TGTGCCTCTGGGGCCGTCTTGAACACTGAAGCTTTCTTT.

The chain employs TRBV19 and TRBJ1-5, with unresolved D. This CDR3 spans 15 amino acids. The germline V gene encodes CDR1 LNHDA and CDR2 SQIVND (reference sequence). V lost 3 bases and J 0 bases, leaving 9 bases between the germline ends. CDR3 nucleotide sequence: TGTGCCAGTAGTATCGGTTCAAATAGCAATCAGCCCCAGCATTTT. Its translation is CASSIGSNSNQPQHF.

The chain recombines TRBV3-1 (or the pseudogene TRBV3-2) with TRBJ1-2; 7 nucleotides match TRBD1. There are 13 residues in the CDR3. V lost 4 bases to trimming and J lost 8 bases; unmatched junction nucleotides: 7. Germline V CDR1 and CDR2: LGHDT, YNNKEL (reference sequence). CDR3 region: CASSPSWDSGYTF. The DNA of the CDR3 is TGTGCCAGCAGCCCTTCCTGGGACAGCGGCTACACCTTC.

The gene calls are TRBV2 and TRBJ1-5; D is undetermined. CDR1 and CDR2 (germline): SNHLY, FYNNEI. This CDR3 spans 12 amino acids. V gave up 2 bases and J gave up 13 bases, with 12 bases separating them. CDR3 sequence reads: CASSELSEFQHF. Here the CDR3 DNA reads TGTGCCAGCAGTGAATTATCGGAGTTTCAGCATTTT.

J is TRBJ1-5 and V is TRBV7-6; D call uncertain. Trimming removed 6 bases at V and 7 bases at J, with 13 bases between. The CDR3 is 13 residues long. Germline V gene sequence: CDR1 SGHVS, CDR2 FNYEAQ. The DNA for the CDR3 is TGTGCCAGCAGTGTGACGGAGCGGCAGCCCCAGCATTTT. Amino acid sequence: CASSVTERQPQHF.

V is TRBV12-3 or TRBV12-4 and J is TRBJ1-2; 9 nucleotides match TRBD1. V was pared by 6 bases and J by 8 bases, with 4 bases of the junction left unmatched. The CDR3 consists of 12 residues. The CDR3: CASRTGGSGYTF. The CDR3 DNA reads TGTGCCAGCAGGACAGGGGGTTCCGGCTACACCTTC.

This chain links TRBV24-1 with TRBJ2-2, with D unresolved. V was clipped by 4 bases and J by 0 bases, with 11 bases between them. In germline, CDR1 is KGHDR, CDR2 SFDVKD. The CDR3 covers 16 residues. The CDR3 coding sequence is TGTGCCACCAGTGAGTCAGGCTTCGCGAACACCGGGGAGCTGTTTTTT. Its protein product is CATSESGFANTGELFF.

CDR3 sequence reads: CASSYSSSYNSPLHF. The CDR3 nucleotides are TGTGCCAGCAGTTACTCCAGCTCCTATAATTCACCCCTCCACTTT. The chain is built from TRBV6-5 and TRBJ1-6, with D unclear. The length of the CDR3 is 15 residues. Germline CDR1 and CDR2: MNHEY and SVGAGI. The V end was cut by 0 bases, the J end by 0 bases, with 3 bases between.

V is TRBV5-1 and J is TRBJ1-6; D may be TRBD1 (5 bases). The CDR3 sequence is 18 residues long. Trimming took 5 bases from V and 1 from J, leaving 19 bases between them. The germline gives CDR1 SGHRS, CDR2 YFSETQ. CDR3 loop: CASRLTLAGGSYNSPLHF. The CDR3 nucleotides read TGCGCCAGCAGGTTGACCCTGGCGGGGGGGTCCTATAATTCACCCCTCCACTTT.